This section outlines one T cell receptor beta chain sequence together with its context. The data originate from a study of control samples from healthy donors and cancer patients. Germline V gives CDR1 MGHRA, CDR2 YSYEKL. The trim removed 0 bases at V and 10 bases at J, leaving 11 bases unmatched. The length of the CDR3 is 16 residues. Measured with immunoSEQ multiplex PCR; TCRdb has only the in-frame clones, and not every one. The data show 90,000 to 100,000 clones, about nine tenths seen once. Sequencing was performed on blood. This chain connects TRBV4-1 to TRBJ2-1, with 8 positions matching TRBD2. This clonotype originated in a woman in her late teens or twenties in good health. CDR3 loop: CASSQDLSGGSGEQFF. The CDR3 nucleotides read TGCGCCAGCAGCCAAGATCTAAGCGGGGGATCCGGGGAGCAGTTCTTC.